Shown below are 22 T cell receptor beta chains from a single sample sequenced in a study of shared T cell receptors in the human thymus. Clones were read by immunoSEQ multiplex PCR, and TCRdb kept only the in-frame ones, dropping some. The table includes 600,000 to 900,000 clones, 70% to 90% detected once. This sample also belongs to another study, concerning human thymus T cells.

Specimen: thymocytes. These receptors were obtained from a girl less than two years old with a congenital heart defect.

The rearrangement uses TRBV7-3 and TRBJ2-3; the match to TRBD1 covers 8 bases. This CDR3 spans 14 amino acids. Germline V gene sequence: CDR1 SGHTA, CDR2 FQGTGA. V lost 10 bases and J lost 6; bases outside the gene matches: 12. This chain's CDR3 is CATSPTGAGDTQYF. The CDR3 DNA follows: TGTGCCACTTCTCCGACAGGGGCGGGGGATACGCAGTATTTT.

The V call is TRBV4-1, the J call TRBJ2-7; perhaps TRBD1 as D (6 bases). Per germline, CDR1 MGHRA and CDR2 YSYEKL. The CDR3 contains 17 residues. V lost 3 bases and J lost 4, with 22 bases in between. CDR3 nucleotide sequence: TGCGCCAGCAGCCAGAAACCGGTCAGGGGCCCTAATTACGAGCAGTACTTC. It translates to CASSQKPVRGPNYEQYF.

This clone was detected once. The chain combines TRBV28 with TRBJ2-2, with TRBD1 identical over 9 bases. Germline loops: CDR1 MDHEN, CDR2 SYDVKM. CDR3 length: 13 amino acids. The CDR3 spells CGNRDRDTGELFF. The CDR3 DNA sequence: TGTGGCAACCGGGACAGGGACACCGGGGAGCTGTTTTTT.

The chain has TRBV19 and TRBJ1-1, with TRBD1 identical over 10 bases. Germline V lookup: CDR1 LNHDA, CDR2 SQIVND (reference sequence). The CDR3 loop spans 16 amino acids. J gave up 10 bases and V 8 bases, and 19 bases lay outside the gene matches. The CDR3 nucleotides are TGTGCCAGTGCCCCAGGGACAGGGGCCGCCCCGGTAGTAGCTTTCTTT. It encodes CASAPGTGAAPVVAFF.

The chain joins TRBV14 to TRBJ2-1, with 8 bases aligning to TRBD2. This CDR3 has 19 amino acids. After removal of 1 base from V and 3 bases from J, the junction contained 14 bases not matched to a gene. Looked up from germline, CDR1 is SGHDN and CDR2 is FVKESK. The CDR3 sequence is CASSQVIGEAGGIYNEQFF. In nucleotides, the CDR3 is TGTGCCAGCAGCCAAGTGATAGGGGAGGCGGGGGGAATCTACAATGAGCAGTTCTTC.

The chain uses TRBV28 and TRBJ1-6, with D possibly being TRBD1 (5 bases). The CDR3 is 17 residues long. CDR1 is MDHEN, CDR2 SYDVKM, per germline. V lost 8 bases to trimming and J lost 1 base, with 18 bases between them. The CDR3 DNA follows: TGTGCCAGCGGACACCAGGGTAGGGAATCCTATAATTCACCCCTCCACTTT. It specifies CASGHQGRESYNSPLHF. Full variable domain (remainder filled in from reference TRBV28 and TRBJ1-6): DVKVTQSSRYLVKRTGEKVFLECVQDMDHENMFWYRQDPGLGLRLIYFSYDVKMKEKGDIPEGYSVSREKKERFSLILESASTNQTSMYLCASGHQGRESYNSPLHFGNGTRLTVT.

This chain links TRBV27 with TRBJ2-5; no clear D. Germline-derived CDR1 and CDR2 are MNHEY and SMNVEV (reference sequence). The CDR3 totals 15 residues. Trimming shortened V by 5 bases and J by 7 bases, and 20 bases separated the two germline ends. DNA of the CDR3: TGTGCCAGCAGTCCTCCGTGGTCCCACCGGTGGACCCAGTACTTC. Translated: CASSPPWSHRWTQYF.

This chain connects TRBV14 to TRBJ1-1; D gene uncertain. CDR3 length: 21 amino acids. V gave up 0 bases and J gave up 0 bases, with 26 bases separating them. Germline V CDR1 and CDR2: SGHDN, FVKESK. The CDR3 DNA sequence: TGTGCCAGCAGCCAAGATCGCCGCACCGGGAGGGTTCGGCCTATGAACACTGAAGCTTTCTTT. It specifies CASSQDRRTGRVRPMNTEAFF.

This sequence joins TRBV11-3 and TRBJ1-3; D remains ambiguous. This CDR3 is built from 17 residues. Trimming stripped 3 bases from V and 0 bases from J, with 15 bases between. From germline, CDR1 is SGHNT and CDR2 YENEEA. The CDR3 DNA follows: TGTGCCAGCAGCTTTTGGGCAGGTAATAGCTCTGGAAACACCATATATTTT. Translated, it gives CASSFWAGNSSGNTIYF.

A remark on this clone: This specimen includes other DNA sequences encoding the same CDR3. The V and J genes are TRBV5-1 and TRBJ1-1, with a weak D call TRBD1 (6 bases). This CDR3 region has 13 residues. The V end was cut by 0 bases, the J end by 6 bases, with 9 bases between. Germline CDR1 reads SGHRS; CDR2 reads YFSETQ. In nucleotides, the CDR3 is TGCGCCAGCAGCTTGGGAGGGGGACCTGAAGCTTTCTTT. Protein product: CASSLGGGPEAFF.

The sample holds a few counts of this clone. The chain carries TRBV4-1 and TRBJ1-2; D is possibly TRBD1 (5 bases). The germline V gene encodes CDR1 MGHRA and CDR2 YSYEKL. With 2 bases removed from V and 7 bases from J, the gap between germline ends came to 17 bases. CDR3 length: 15 amino acids. Here the CDR3 reads CASSQSTVGVGGYTF. The CDR3 DNA follows: TGCGCCAGCAGCCAATCGACGGTAGGGGTCGGTGGCTACACCTTC.

On this clone itself: At one end, the junction sequence differs from germline, possibly due to a read error. The same CDR3 is also encoded by other DNA sequences in this sample. V is TRBV30 and J is TRBJ1-5; 7 bases agree with TRBD1. In germline, CDR1 is GTSNPN, CDR2 SVGIG (reference sequence). The CDR3 totals 15 residues. The CDR3 region is CAWSRTGMEDQPQHF. CDR3 bases: TGCGCCTGGAGCCGGACAGGAATGGAGGATCAGCCCCAGCATTTT. The complete variable domain, with remaining parts taken from reference TRBV30 and TRBJ1-5, reads SQTIHQWPATLVQPVGSPLSLECTVEGTSNPNLYWYRQAAGRGLQLLFYSVGIGQISSEVPQNLSASRPQDRQFILSSKKLLLSDSGFYLCAWSRTGMEDQPQHFGDGTRLSIL.

V gene TRBV2 combines with J gene TRBJ1-4; 7 bases fit TRBD1. CDR3 size: 17 residues. The trim removed 3 bases at V and 8 bases at J, leaving 15 bases unmatched. In germline, CDR1 is SNHLY, CDR2 FYNNEI. The CDR3 region is CASSDQGWRDRVEKLFF. Here the CDR3 DNA reads TGTGCCAGCAGTGACCAAGGGTGGAGAGACAGGGTCGAAAAACTGTTTTTT. Supplemented by reference TRBV2 and TRBJ1-4, the full variable domain reads EPEVTQTPSHQVTQMGQEVILRCVPISNHLYFYWYRQILGQKVEFLVSFYNNEISEKSEIFDDQFSVERPDGSNFTLKIRSTKLEDSAMYFCASSDQGWRDRVEKLFFGSGTQLSVL.

V and J are TRBV5-1 and TRBJ2-3; a possible D gene is TRBD2 (6 bases). Germline CDR1 reads SGHRS; CDR2 reads YFSETQ. V was cut by 6 bases and J by 3 bases, with 17 bases left in between. The CDR3 has 15 residues. The CDR3 DNA is TGCGCCAGCAACCTTCCCCCTGGGACTACAGATACGCAGTATTTT. This encodes CASNLPPGTTDTQYF.

The count of this clone is one. The chain combines TRBV5-6 with TRBJ1-1; D is undetermined. The CDR3 extends over 15 amino acids. With 5 bases removed from V and 1 base from J, the gap between germline ends came to 15 bases. The V gene's germline CDR1 is SGHDT and CDR2 YYEEEE. This CDR3 is CASRQRRAQNTEAFF. The CDR3 DNA reads as TGTGCCAGCAGACAACGGAGGGCACAGAACACTGAAGCTTTCTTT.

The chain employs TRBV28 and TRBJ1-2; tentative D call: TRBD1 (5 bases). The ends were cut back, 10 bases at V and 4 bases at J, with 13 bases in the middle. The CDR3 consists of 12 residues. The germline gives CDR1 MDHEN, CDR2 SYDVKM. Written as DNA, the CDR3 is TGTGCCACTACGACAGCCCGCTATGGCTACACCTTC. Translation: CATTTARYGYTF.

The gene calls are TRBV10-3 and TRBJ2-7; TRBD2 aligns across 7 bases. Germline assignment: CDR1 ENHRY and CDR2 SYGVKD. CDR3 length equals 12 residues. V trimming: 11 bases; J trimming: 9 bases; junction bases outside the gene matches: 13. CDR3 bases: TGTGCCGTATCGCGACGCAGGGAGGGGCAGTACTTC. Protein product: CAVSRRREGQYF.

V usage is TRBV19 and J usage is TRBJ2-7, with D uncertain. The CDR3 totals 12 residues. V was shortened by 0 bases and J by 6 bases, with 6 bases between the two germline ends. The V gene's germline CDR1 is LNHDA and CDR2 SQIVND (reference sequence). In DNA, the CDR3 is TGTGCCAGTAGTATAGAGAGTTCCGAGCAGTACTTC. Amino acid sequence: CASSIESSEQYF. The whole variable domain, remainder taken from reference TRBV19 and TRBJ2-7, is DGGITQSPKYLFRKEGQNVTLSCEQNLNHDAMYWYRQDPGQGLRLIYYSQIVNDFQKGDIAEGYSVSREKKESFPLTVTSAQKNPTAFYLCASSIESSEQYFGPGTRLTVT.

The rearrangement links TRBV9 to TRBJ1-1; D remains ambiguous. Germline V CDR1 and CDR2: SGDLS, YYNGEE. V dropped 3 bases and J dropped 5 bases, with 11 bases sitting between them. The CDR3 is 13 residues long. The CDR3 loop reads CASSAHGRTEAFF. The CDR3 region has the DNA TGTGCCAGCAGCGCCCACGGTCGTACTGAAGCTTTCTTT.

This clone was found a few times. The rearrangement links TRBV7-2 to TRBJ1-1, with TRBD1 identical over 11 bases. Germline assignment: CDR1 SGHTA and CDR2 FQGNSA. The CDR3 has 17 amino acids. V lost 5 bases and J lost 3; bases outside the gene matches: 11. This CDR3 reads CASSPKGQGGNDTEAFF. CDR3 bases: TGTGCCAGCAGCCCAAAGGGACAGGGGGGGAACGACACTGAAGCTTTCTTT.

The gene calls are TRBV5-1 and TRBJ2-5; unclear D gene. V lost 0 bases and J lost 2, with 5 bases in between. The CDR3 extends over 13 amino acids. CDR1 is SGHRS and CDR2 is YFSETQ in the germline V gene. CDR3 amino acids: CASSLVPQETQYF. The CDR3, as DNA: TGCGCCAGCAGCTTGGTCCCTCAAGAGACCCAGTACTTC.

The chain is built from TRBV7-6 and TRBJ1-6; 9 bases map to TRBD1. After removal of 2 bases from V and 7 bases from J, the junction contained 6 bases not matched to a gene. Germline loops: CDR1 SGHVS, CDR2 FNYEAQ. The CDR3 has 16 amino acids. CDR3 sequence (DNA): TGTGCCAGCAGCTTAATTGAGGGACAGGGAAATTCACCCCTCCACTTT. Its translation: CASSLIEGQGNSPLHF.